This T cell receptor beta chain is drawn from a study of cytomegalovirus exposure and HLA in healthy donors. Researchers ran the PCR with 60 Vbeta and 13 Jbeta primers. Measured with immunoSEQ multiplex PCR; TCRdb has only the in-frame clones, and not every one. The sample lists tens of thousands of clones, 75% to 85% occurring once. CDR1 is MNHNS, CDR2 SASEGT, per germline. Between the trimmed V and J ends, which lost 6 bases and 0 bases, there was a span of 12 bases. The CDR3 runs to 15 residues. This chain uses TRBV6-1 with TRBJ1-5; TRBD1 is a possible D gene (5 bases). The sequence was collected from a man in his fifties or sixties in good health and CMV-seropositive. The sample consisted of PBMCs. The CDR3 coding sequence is TGTGCCAGCAGAAGGGGTGGAGATAGCAATCAGCCCCAGCATTTT. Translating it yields CASRRGGDSNQPQHF.